This T cell receptor beta chain was retrieved from a study of cytomegalovirus exposure and HLA in healthy donors. Study summary: Early released data had 80 million or so unique TCRs, all coming from HLA-typed donors.

The CDR3 is 14 residues long. Germline values: CDR1 SGDLS, CDR2 YYNGEE. V lost 2 bases and J lost 5, with 13 bases in between. Comment on this clone: What it recognizes is unknown.

Study results and limitations: Prior analysis indicated that the majority of TCR beta V segments exhibited productivity approximately 90% or approximately 30% of the time. The classifier was said to identify cytomegalovirus status with high specificity and sensitivity.

The PCR had 60 Vbeta and 13 Jbeta primers. The repertoire was sequenced with immunoSEQ multiplex PCR; TCRdb's copy has only in-frame clones and lacks some. Counted here are some 200,000 clones, roughly 74% occurring once; the ten biggest clones make up about 2.6%. Sequencing was done on a sample of PBMCs. The genes are TRBV9 and TRBJ2-5; no reliable D call. The clonotype originates from a female donor in good health and CMV-seronegative. The CDR3 region is CASSVGPEAETQYF. CDR3 bases: TGTGCCAGCAGCGTTGGCCCCGAGGCGGAGACCCAGTACTTC.